This TCR beta chain originates from a study of blood T cell repertoires in COVID-19. Study-level background: Both acute and convalescent COVID-19 samples were obtained from the United States, Italy and Spain. Sources were T cells, B-cell-depleted T cells, or PBMCs; the material itself was cDNA or gDNA.

CDR3 length equals 15 residues. V gave up 4 bases and J gave up 5 bases; unmatched junction bases: 7. Germline V gives CDR1 MNHEY, CDR2 SVGAGI. In the original processing: Estimation of nucleated cell counts relied on the amplification of reference gene primers. This table comes from immunoSEQ multiplex PCR, and its TCRdb copy is limited to in-frame clones, with some not included. The DNA was the basis for D and trimming; V, J and clone size are from that table. The table lists roughly 67,000 clones, roughly 85% of them singletons. The rearrangement uses TRBV6-5 and TRBJ2-5; 10 positions match TRBD2. The sequence was collected from a man aged 45-60 years with acute or convalescent COVID-19. The material sequenced was peripheral blood. As DNA, the CDR3 is TGTGCCAGCAGTTGGCTAGCGGGGGAGGGGGAGACCCAGTACTTC. Residues: CASSWLAGEGETQYF.